Listed here are 21 T cell receptor beta chains from one sample, sequenced in a study of CD8+ T cells in alopecia areata. TCR sequencing used cDNA made by reverse transcription of extracted RNA. The repertoire was sequenced with immunoSEQ multiplex PCR; TCRdb's copy has only in-frame clones and lacks some. The table has approximately 180,000 clones, 50% to 75% seen once. Specified treatment: oral pan-JAK inhibitor, 5-10 mg twice daily. Sequencing was performed on CD4+ T cells sorted from blood, taken at roughly week 58, from a patient treated with tofacitinib. Receptors originate from a human donor with alopecia areata.

A few counts support this clone. The chain couples TRBV4-2 to TRBJ1-5; a weak D match, TRBD1 (5 bases). Germline lookup yields CDR1 LGHNA and CDR2 YNFKEQ. V lost 0 bases and J lost 2, with 5 bases in between. The CDR3 sequence is 14 residues long. The CDR3 DNA follows: TGTGCCAGCAGCCAAGAACAGGGCAATCAGCCCCAGCATTTT. Translated: CASSQEQGNQPQHF.

This clone was recorded a few times. The V call is TRBV18, the J call TRBJ2-3; 13 bases agree with TRBD2. This CDR3 is built from 17 residues. The junction had 4 bases not matched to a gene; V was cut back by 0 bases and J by 4 bases. Germline-derived CDR1 and CDR2 are KGHSH and LQKENI. CDR3 in DNA: TGTGCCAGCTCACCACCCGGACTAGCGGGGGTTGCAGATACGCAGTATTTT. The encoded protein is CASSPPGLAGVADTQYF.

The J gene is TRBJ1-4, the V gene TRBV6-6; D is unclear. Trimming cost V 6 bases and J 3 bases, with 11 bases left between them. This CDR3 is 14 amino acids long. Germline V lookup: CDR1 MNHNY, CDR2 SVGAGI (reference sequence). CDR3: CASRLREANEKLFF. As DNA, the CDR3 is TGTGCCAGCAGGCTACGGGAAGCTAATGAAAAACTGTTTTTT.

This clone has a handful of counts. The rearrangement joins TRBV23-1 to TRBJ2-6; 10 bases agree with TRBD1. TRBV23-1 is flagged as an ORF with uncertain function. V shed 4 bases, J shed 0 bases, and the junction held 12 bases outside the gene matches. CDR3 length equals 20 residues. CDR3 in DNA: TGCGCCAGCAGTCTAGGACAGGGGGACAGGGCCCTCTCTGGGGCCAACGTCCTGACTTTC. Encoded protein: CASSLGQGDRALSGANVLTF.

The chain recombines TRBV29-1 with TRBJ1-1; maybe TRBD1 (6 bases). This CDR3 is 11 amino acids long. Per germline, CDR1 SQVTM and CDR2 ANQGSEA. CDR3 nucleotides: TGCAGTACTTACAGGGTCACTGAAGCTTTCTTT. This translates into CSTYRVTEAFF.

The chain recombines TRBV10-3 with TRBJ1-6; 9 bases agree with TRBD1. Losses at the gene ends were 5 bases for V and 4 bases for J; bases not matched to a gene: 6. Germline V gene lookup returns CDR1 ENHRY and CDR2 SYGVKD. The CDR3 is 16 amino acids. CDR3 bases: TGTGCCATCAGTAGAACAGGGACAGGGTATAATTCACCCCTCCACTTT. It encodes CAISRTGTGYNSPLHF.

The chain joins TRBV7-2 to TRBJ2-3, with D perhaps matching TRBD1 (5 bases). Germline V gene lookup returns CDR1 SGHTA and CDR2 FQGNSA. The CDR3 spans 14 residues. The ends were cut back, 5 bases at V and 6 bases at J, with 15 bases in the middle. The DNA for the CDR3 is TGTGCCAGCAGCCAGGGCCCGGATAGCGATACGCAGTATTTT. It is translated as CASSQGPDSDTQYF.

The rearrangement links TRBV30 to TRBJ1-3, with D uncertain. This CDR3 has 14 residues. The V gene's germline CDR1 is GTSNPN and CDR2 SVGIG (reference sequence). Trimming took off 1 base at V and 2 bases at J, with 9 bases between the two ends. The CDR3 reads CAWSDPLAGNTIYF. The CDR3 bases are TGTGCCTGGAGTGACCCCCTGGCTGGAAACACCATATATTTT. Based on the CDR3 plus reference TRBV30 and TRBJ1-3, the full variable domain is SQTIHQWPATLVQPVGSPLSLECTVEGTSNPNLYWYRQAAGRGLQLLFYSVGIGQISSEVPQNLSASRPQDRQFILSSKKLLLSDSGFYLCAWSDPLAGNTIYFGEGSWLTVV.

The chain recombines TRBV29-1 with TRBJ2-5; the D is unclear. V was trimmed by 4 bases and J by 4 bases, leaving 13 bases between them. There are 13 residues in the CDR3. Germline-derived CDR1 and CDR2 are SQVTM and ANQGSEA. This CDR3 reads CSVGDPRIETQYF. The CDR3 region has the DNA TGCAGCGTTGGAGACCCCCGGATAGAGACCCAGTACTTC.

V is TRBV5-1 and J is TRBJ2-5; unclear D gene. V lost 4 bases to trimming and J lost 5 bases, with 9 bases between them. Per germline, CDR1 SGHRS and CDR2 YFSETQ. The CDR3 is 12 amino acids. The CDR3 sequence is CASSPVGETQYF. In nucleotides, the CDR3 is TGCGCCAGCAGCCCGGTCGGGGAGACCCAGTACTTC.

V is TRBV14 and J is TRBJ2-5, with TRBD2 as a possible D gene (5 bases). Trimming pared 6 bases from V and 6 bases from J, leaving 14 bases between. From germline, CDR1 is SGHDN and CDR2 FVKESK. The CDR3 consists of 13 residues. The CDR3 spells CASSQRLRQTQYF. CDR3 DNA sequence: TGTGCCAGCAGTCAACGACTAAGACAGACCCAGTACTTC.

The rearrangement links TRBV19 to TRBJ2-1, with 8 nucleotides matching TRBD2. Germline CDR1 LNHDA, CDR2 SQIVND (reference sequence). CDR3 length: 19 residues. V lost 1 base, J lost 0 bases, and 11 bases stayed unmatched. CDR3 residues: CASSIGLWAGTSSYNEQFF. CDR3 nucleotides: TGTGCCAGTAGTATAGGTTTGTGGGCGGGGACTAGCTCCTACAATGAGCAGTTCTTC.

The table lists this clone with a count of one. The J gene is TRBJ2-4, the V gene TRBV18; D may be TRBD2 (5 bases). The CDR3 is 17 residues long. Germline V lookup: CDR1 KGHSH, CDR2 LQKENI. V was clipped by 3 bases and J by 0 bases, with 15 bases between them. This CDR3 reads CASSPLPGMQAKNIQYF. The DNA of the CDR3 is TGTGCCAGCTCACCCCTGCCGGGGATGCAAGCCAAAAACATTCAGTACTTC.

The chain uses TRBV15 and TRBJ2-5, with a tentative D call TRBD1 (5 bases). CDR1 is LNHNV, CDR2 YYDKDF, per germline (reference sequence). Trimming shortened V by 5 bases and J by 0 bases, and 19 bases separated the two germline ends. The CDR3 contains 17 residues. Here the CDR3 reads CATSGPQEGLDQETQYF. CDR3 nucleotide sequence: TGTGCCACCAGCGGACCACAGGAAGGGCTCGACCAAGAGACCCAGTACTTC. Drawing the rest from reference TRBV15 and TRBJ2-5, the complete variable domain is DAMVIQNPRYQVTQFGKPVTLSCSQTLNHNVMYWYQQKSSQAPKLLFHYYDKDFNNEADTPDNFQSRRPNTSFCFLDIRSPGLGDTAMYLCATSGPQEGLDQETQYFGPGTRLLVL.

V is TRBV19 and J is TRBJ2-3, with D possibly being TRBD2 (5 bases). This CDR3 contains 13 residues. V lost 3 bases to trimming and J lost 6 bases, with 10 bases between them. Germline V gene data show CDR1 as LNHDA and CDR2 as SQIVND (reference sequence). This CDR3 is CASSIPGVDTQYF. The CDR3, as DNA: TGTGCCAGTAGTATTCCCGGGGTGGATACGCAGTATTTT. Full variable domain (missing parts from reference TRBV19 and TRBJ2-3): DGGITQSPKYLFRKEGQNVTLSCEQNLNHDAMYWYRQDPGQGLRLIYYSQIVNDFQKGDIAEGYSVSREKKESFPLTVTSAQKNPTAFYLCASSIPGVDTQYFGPGTRLTVL.

This clone was detected only a few times. This chain uses TRBV9 with TRBJ1-5, with 10 bases lining up with TRBD1. With V trimmed by 4 bases and J by 2 bases, 3 bases remained unmatched. CDR3 length: 15 amino acids. Germline V gene data show CDR1 as SGDLS and CDR2 as YYNGEE. The chain's CDR3 is CASSFGTGGNQPQHF. The CDR3 region has the DNA TGTGCCAGCAGCTTCGGGACAGGGGGCAATCAGCCCCAGCATTTT.

The genes are TRBV12-5 and TRBJ1-3, with D hard to call. Trimming took 2 bases from V and 10 from J, leaving 12 bases between them. This CDR3 has 13 residues. From germline, CDR1 is LGHNT and CDR2 FRNRAP. CDR3 sequence (DNA): TGTGCTAGTGGTTTGACGCGGGAGCGGACCATATATTTT. It is translated as CASGLTRERTIYF.

This chain uses TRBV25-1 with TRBJ2-7; the D gene is possibly TRBD1 (6 bases). The germline V gene encodes CDR1 MGHDK and CDR2 SYGVNS. The CDR3 covers 13 residues. The ends were cut back, 6 bases at V and 4 bases at J, with 13 bases in the middle. The CDR3 DNA reads as TGTGCCAGCAGCGAACAGGGTTCGTACGAGCAGTACTTC. It is translated as CASSEQGSYEQYF.

The CDR3 protein is CSVETRGIRSTEAFF. As DNA, the CDR3 is TGCAGCGTTGAGACCAGGGGGATACGGTCGACTGAAGCTTTCTTT. The chain joins TRBV29-1 to TRBJ1-1, with TRBD1 matching over 7 bases. The J segment lost 5 bases and the V segment lost 3 bases, leaving 12 bases of the junction unmatched. Germline V gene sequence: CDR1 SQVTM, CDR2 ANQGSEA. This CDR3 has 15 amino acids.

The CDR3 DNA follows: TGTGCCAGCAGCCCGACCTCAGGGTCTAGGCAGTTCTTC. This translates into CASSPTSGSRQFF. The gene calls are TRBV27 and TRBJ2-1, with a tentative D call TRBD1 (5 bases). The CDR3 is 13 residues long. In germline, CDR1 is MNHEY, CDR2 SMNVEV (reference sequence). V dropped 6 bases and J dropped 12 bases, with 18 bases sitting between them.

This clone was seen a handful of times. J is TRBJ1-2 and V is TRBV25-1; TRBD1 is a possible D gene (5 bases). The V gene lost 4 bases and the J gene lost 8 bases, with 14 bases spanning the gap. The CDR3 runs to 13 residues. Germline-derived CDR1 and CDR2 are MGHDK and SYGVNS. The DNA for the CDR3 is TGTGCCAGCAGTGCCCCATGGGGGTGGGGCTACACCTTC. Protein product: CASSAPWGWGYTF.